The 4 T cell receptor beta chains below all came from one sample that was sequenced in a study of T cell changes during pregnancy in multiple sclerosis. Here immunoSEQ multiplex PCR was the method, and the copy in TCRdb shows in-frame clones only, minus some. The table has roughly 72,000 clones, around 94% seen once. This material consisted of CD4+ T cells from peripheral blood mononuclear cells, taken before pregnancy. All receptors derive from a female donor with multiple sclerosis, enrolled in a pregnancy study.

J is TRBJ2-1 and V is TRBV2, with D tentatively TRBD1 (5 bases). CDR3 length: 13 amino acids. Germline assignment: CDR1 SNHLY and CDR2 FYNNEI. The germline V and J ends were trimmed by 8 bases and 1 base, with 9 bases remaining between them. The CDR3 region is CASGAESYNEQFF. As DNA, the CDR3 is TGTGCCAGCGGGGCGGAGTCCTACAATGAGCAGTTCTTC.

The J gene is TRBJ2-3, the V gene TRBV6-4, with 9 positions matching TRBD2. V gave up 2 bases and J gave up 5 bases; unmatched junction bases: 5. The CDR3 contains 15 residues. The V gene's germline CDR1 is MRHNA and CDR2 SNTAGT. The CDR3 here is CASSDIAGARDTQYF. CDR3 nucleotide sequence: TGTGCCAGCAGTGACATAGCGGGGGCCAGAGATACGCAGTATTTT.

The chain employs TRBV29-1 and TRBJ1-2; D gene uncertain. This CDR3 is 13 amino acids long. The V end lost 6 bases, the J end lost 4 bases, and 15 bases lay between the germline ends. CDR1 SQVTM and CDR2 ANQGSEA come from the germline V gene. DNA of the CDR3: TGCAGCGTCGCTCCGGGATTATCCTATGGCTACACCTTC. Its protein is CSVAPGLSYGYTF.

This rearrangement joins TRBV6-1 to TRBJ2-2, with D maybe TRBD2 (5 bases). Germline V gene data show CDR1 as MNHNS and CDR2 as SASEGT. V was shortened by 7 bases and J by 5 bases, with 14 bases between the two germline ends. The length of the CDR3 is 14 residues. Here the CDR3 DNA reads TGTGCCAGCACTGTGACACGAGGGACCGGGGAGCTGTTTTTT. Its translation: CASTVTRGTGELFF.